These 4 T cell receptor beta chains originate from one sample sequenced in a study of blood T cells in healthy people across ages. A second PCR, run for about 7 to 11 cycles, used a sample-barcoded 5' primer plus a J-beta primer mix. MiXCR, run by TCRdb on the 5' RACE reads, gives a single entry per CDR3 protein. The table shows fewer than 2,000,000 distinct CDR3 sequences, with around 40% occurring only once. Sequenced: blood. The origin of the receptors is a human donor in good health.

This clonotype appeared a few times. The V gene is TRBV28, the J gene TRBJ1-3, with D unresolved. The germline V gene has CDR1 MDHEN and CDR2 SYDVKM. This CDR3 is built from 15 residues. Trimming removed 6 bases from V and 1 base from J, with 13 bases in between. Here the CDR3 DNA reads TGTGCCAGCAGCCCGCCCACCGGGTCTGGAAACACCATATATTTT. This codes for CASSPPTGSGNTIYF.

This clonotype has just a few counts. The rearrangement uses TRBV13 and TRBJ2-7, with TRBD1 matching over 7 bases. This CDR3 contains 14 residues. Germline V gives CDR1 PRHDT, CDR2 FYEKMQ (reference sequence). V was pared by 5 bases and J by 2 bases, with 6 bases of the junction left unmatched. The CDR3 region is CASSPGQDPYEQYF. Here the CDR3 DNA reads TGTGCCAGCAGCCCAGGACAGGACCCCTACGAGCAGTACTTC. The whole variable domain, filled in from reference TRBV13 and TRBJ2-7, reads AAGVIQSPRHLIKEKRETATLKCYPIPRHDTVYWYQQGPGQDPQFLISFYEKMQSDKGSIPDRFSAQQFSDYHSELNMSSLELGDSALYFCASSPGQDPYEQYFGPGTRLTVT.

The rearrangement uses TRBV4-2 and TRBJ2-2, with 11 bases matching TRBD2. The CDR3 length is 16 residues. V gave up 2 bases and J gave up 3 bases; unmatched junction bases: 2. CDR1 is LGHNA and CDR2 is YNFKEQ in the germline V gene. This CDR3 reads CASSQKTSGDTGELFF. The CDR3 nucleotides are TGTGCCAGCAGCCAAAAGACTAGCGGGGACACCGGGGAGCTGTTTTTT.

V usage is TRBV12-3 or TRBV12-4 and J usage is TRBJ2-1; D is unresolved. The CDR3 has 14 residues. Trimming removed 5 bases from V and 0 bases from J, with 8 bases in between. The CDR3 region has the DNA TGTGCCAGCAGTAGATTTAGCTCCTACAATGAGCAGTTCTTC. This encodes CASSRFSSYNEQFF.